A selection of T cell receptor beta chains follows, all from one sample in a study of technical replicates of blood from several donors. The assay was immunoSEQ multiplex PCR, and TCRdb's table has in-frame clones only and misses some. The data contain around 84,000 clones, around 97% of them seen just once; the ten biggest clones take up more than 0.15%. The sample was T cells isolated from PBMCs. The receptors originated from a human donor in good health. Each CDR3 is given without its conserved first and last residue. The D gene is left open where the match is weak.

d_call	j_call	v_call	cdr3_aa
TRBD1	TRBJ1-1	TRBV4-1	ASSQWGVGQGSDTEAF
-	TRBJ1-1	TRBV5-1	ASSPGGLALNTEAF
-	TRBJ2-2	TRBV9	ASSGSGTGGELF
-	TRBJ1-6	TRBV6-6	ASQTDKHKNSPLH
-	TRBJ2-2	TRBV2	ASSDERGELF
-	TRBJ1-5	TRBV27	ASSSLQGVDGNQPQH
-	TRBJ2-1	TRBV7-9	ASSSRNRDPVNEQF
-	TRBJ2-7	TRBV4-1	ASSRPGTALREQY
-	TRBJ1-1	TRBV27	ASSHTDRRLDTEAF
-	TRBJ1-3	TRBV27	ASSSGVISGNTIY
-	TRBJ2-1	TRBV7-9	ASSLSGSQF
TRBD1	TRBJ2-1	TRBV2	ASSDWDRYNEQF
TRBD2	TRBJ2-4	TRBV9	ASSPPGLGVGNIQY
-	TRBJ1-2	TRBV2	ASSGDSLWLDGYT
-	TRBJ2-1	TRBV9	ASSVEMVDGQF
TRBD1	TRBJ1-5	TRBV11-2	ASSPVDRGQPQH
TRBD1	TRBJ2-4	TRBV4-1	ASSPGQGLVPESLDIQY
-	TRBJ2-7	TRBV7-6	ASNGGGTFYEQY
TRBD1	TRBJ2-2	TRBV10-1	ASSGQGTTGELF
TRBD2	TRBJ2-1	TRBV25-1	ASSEGLSGGARGEQF
-	TRBJ1-3	TRBV25-1	ASSESGTSRTIY
TRBD1	TRBJ2-7	TRBV6-6	ASSRPQTGAHEQY
-	TRBJ1-1	TRBV18	ASSRRGGTLDTEAF
-	TRBJ1-1	TRBV19	ASSITERGTEAF
-	TRBJ1-2	TRBV6-6	ASSYQLEGNGYT
-	TRBJ2-7	TRBV10-1	ASSETVKQY
-	TRBJ2-1	TRBV28	ASSLGQGGVNEQF
TRBD1	TRBJ1-1	TRBV4-1	ASSQWDRVDTEAF
-	TRBJ1-5	TRBV19	ASSNGQSNQPQH
TRBD1	TRBJ1-1	TRBV7-9	ASRVTGDNTEAF
-	TRBJ2-3	TRBV19	ASSIRGDSDAQY
-	TRBJ1-4	TRBV29-1	SVGVNEKLF
-	TRBJ1-2	TRBV29-1	SVASGPYGYT
TRBD2	TRBJ2-5	TRBV6-5	ASSYIRGGETQY
TRBD2	TRBJ2-7	TRBV4-1	ASSQERLAGEYEQY
TRBD1	TRBJ1-2	TRBV19	ASSWGQGRGYGYT
TRBD2	TRBJ2-7	TRBV6-4	ATGTSGGARYEQY
-	TRBJ1-2	TRBV28	ASYSEPNYGYT
-	TRBJ2-2	TRBV27	ASSLRRTGELF
TRBD2	TRBJ2-5	TRBV5-1	ASSLLLAGDGLQTQY
-	TRBJ1-1	TRBV5-1	ASSLDYLGSGGTEAF
-	TRBJ2-3	TRBV5-8	ASSLGQGIVDTQY
-	TRBJ1-2	TRBV4-1	ASSQEAGETGYGYT